One sample yielded the 6 T cell receptor beta chains listed below, sequenced in a study of blood T cell repertoires in COVID-19. Method: immunoSEQ multiplex PCR; TCRdb's copy keeps in-frame clones and lacks some. The sample shows fewer than 200,000 clones, approximately 80% of them seen only once. The sequenced sample was peripheral blood. Receptors originate from a human donor in a cohort sampled during active COVID-19.

This clone has only one observation. This chain uses TRBV5-4 with TRBJ2-6; no clear D gene. The germline gives CDR1 SGHNT, CDR2 YYREEE (reference sequence). The ends were cut back, 7 bases at V and 3 bases at J, with 11 bases in the middle. The CDR3 runs to 14 residues. The CDR3 protein is CASSTRGGANVLTF. The CDR3 bases are TGTGCCAGCTCTACTCGCGGTGGGGCCAACGTCCTGACTTTC.

The CDR3 protein is CATSDRGRGNEQFF. In DNA, the CDR3 is TGTGCCACCAGTGATCGCGGGAGGGGCAATGAGCAGTTCTTC. The chain employs TRBV24-1 and TRBJ2-1; 9 bases map to TRBD2. This CDR3 contains 14 residues. The junction had 2 bases not matched to a gene; V was cut back by 3 bases and J by 6 bases. CDR1 and CDR2 (germline): KGHDR, SFDVKD.

The V call is TRBV5-5, the J call TRBJ1-5; TRBD1 matches 7 bases. Germline-derived CDR1 and CDR2 are SGHKS and YYEKEE (reference sequence). V trimming: 4 bases; J trimming: 4 bases; junction bases outside the gene matches: 8. This CDR3 comprises 15 residues. The CDR3 loop is CASSPLTGQNQPQHF. DNA of the CDR3: TGTGCCAGCAGCCCCCTGACAGGGCAAAATCAGCCCCAGCATTTT.

This chain connects TRBV10-2 to TRBJ2-7, with D perhaps matching TRBD1 (5 bases). Germline V gene data show CDR1 as WSHSY and CDR2 as SAAADI. Deletions cut 7 bases from V and 0 bases from J, with 10 bases between. CDR3 size: 13 residues. Written as DNA, the CDR3 is TGCGCCAGCACGGTGGACATCTCCTACGAGCAGTACTTC. As protein: CASTVDISYEQYF.

This chain uses TRBV18 with TRBJ2-7, with D possibly being TRBD1 (5 bases). The germline V and J ends were trimmed by 3 bases and 0 bases, with 12 bases remaining between them. CDR3 length: 15 amino acids. Germline V gene sequence: CDR1 KGHSH, CDR2 LQKENI. This CDR3 reads CASSPDSSSSYEQYF. CDR3 nucleotide sequence: TGTGCCAGCTCACCCGACAGCAGTAGCTCCTACGAGCAGTACTTC.

This sequence joins TRBV18 and TRBJ2-2; TRBD2 matches 7 bases. The CDR3 extends over 16 amino acids. The germline V gene encodes CDR1 KGHSH and CDR2 LQKENI. The junction had 5 bases not matched to a gene; V was cut back by 4 bases and J by 0 bases. CDR3: CASSLNGGSNTGELFF. In DNA, the CDR3 is TGTGCCAGCTCACTTAACGGGGGGTCGAACACCGGGGAGCTGTTTTTT. Supplemented by reference TRBV18 and TRBJ2-2, the full variable domain reads NAGVMQNPRHLVRRRGQEARLRCSPMKGHSHVYWYRQLPEEGLKFMVYLQKENIIDESGMPKERFSAEFPKEGPSILRIQQVVRGDSAAYFCASSLNGGSNTGELFFGEGSRLTVL.